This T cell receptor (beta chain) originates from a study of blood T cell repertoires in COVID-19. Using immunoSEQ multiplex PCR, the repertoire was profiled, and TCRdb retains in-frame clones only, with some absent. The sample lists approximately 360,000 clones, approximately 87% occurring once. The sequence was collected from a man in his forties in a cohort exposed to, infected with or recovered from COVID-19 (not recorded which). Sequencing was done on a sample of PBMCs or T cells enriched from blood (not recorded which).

The CDR3 DNA reads as TGTGCCTGGAGTGTACCAGGGAGGGTCACTGAAGCTTTCTTT. Amino acid sequence: CAWSVPGRVTEAFF. V usage is TRBV30 and J usage is TRBJ1-1, with D possibly matching TRBD1 (5 bases). The V gene's germline CDR1 is GTSNPN and CDR2 SVGIG (reference sequence). The CDR3 is 14 amino acids. The ends were cut back, 0 bases at V and 4 bases at J, with 12 bases in the middle.